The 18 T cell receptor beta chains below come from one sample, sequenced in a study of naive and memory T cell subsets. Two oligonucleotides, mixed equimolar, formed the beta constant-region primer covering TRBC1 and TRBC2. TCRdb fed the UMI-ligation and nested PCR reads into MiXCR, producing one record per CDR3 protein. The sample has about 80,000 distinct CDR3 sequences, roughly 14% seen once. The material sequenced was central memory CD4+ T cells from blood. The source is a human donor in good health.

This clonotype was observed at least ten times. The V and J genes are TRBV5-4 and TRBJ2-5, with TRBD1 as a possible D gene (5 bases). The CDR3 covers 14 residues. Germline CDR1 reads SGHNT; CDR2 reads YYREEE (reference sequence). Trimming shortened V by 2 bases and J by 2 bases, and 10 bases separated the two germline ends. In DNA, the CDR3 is TGTGCCAGCAGCTTTTGGGGCTTTCAAGAGACCCAGTACTTC. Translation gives CASSFWGFQETQYF.

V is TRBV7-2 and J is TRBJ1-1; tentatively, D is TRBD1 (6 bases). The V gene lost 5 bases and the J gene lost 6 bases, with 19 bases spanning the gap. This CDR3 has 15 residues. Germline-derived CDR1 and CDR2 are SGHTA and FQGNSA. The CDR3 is CASSRFSGEGAEAFF. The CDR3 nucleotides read TGTGCCAGCAGCCGCTTCTCAGGGGAAGGTGCTGAAGCTTTCTTT.

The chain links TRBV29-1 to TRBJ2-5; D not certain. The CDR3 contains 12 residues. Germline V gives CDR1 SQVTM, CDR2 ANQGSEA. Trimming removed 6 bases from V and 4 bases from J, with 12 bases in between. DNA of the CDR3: TGCAGCGTCCAGCTGCGAGGAGAGACCCAGTACTTC. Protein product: CSVQLRGETQYF.

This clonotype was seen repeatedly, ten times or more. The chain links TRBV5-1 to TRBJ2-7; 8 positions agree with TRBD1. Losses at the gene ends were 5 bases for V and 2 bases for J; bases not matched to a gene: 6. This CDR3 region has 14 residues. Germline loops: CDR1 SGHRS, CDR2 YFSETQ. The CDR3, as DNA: TGCGCCAGCAGGAAGGGACAGGAGACCTACGAGCAGTACTTC. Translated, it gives CASRKGQETYEQYF.

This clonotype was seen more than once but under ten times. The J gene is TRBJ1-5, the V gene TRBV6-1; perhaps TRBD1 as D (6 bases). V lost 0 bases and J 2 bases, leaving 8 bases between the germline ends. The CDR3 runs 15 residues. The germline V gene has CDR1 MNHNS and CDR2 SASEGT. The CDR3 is CASSEATGRNQPQHF. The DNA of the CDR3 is TGTGCCAGCAGTGAAGCGACAGGACGCAATCAGCCCCAGCATTTT.

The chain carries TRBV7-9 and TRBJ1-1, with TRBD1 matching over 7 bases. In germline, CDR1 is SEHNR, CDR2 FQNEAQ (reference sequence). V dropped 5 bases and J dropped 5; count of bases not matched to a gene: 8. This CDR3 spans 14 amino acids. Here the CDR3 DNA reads TGTGCCAGCAGCGATAATCGACAGGGAACTGAAGCTTTCTTT. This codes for CASSDNRQGTEAFF.

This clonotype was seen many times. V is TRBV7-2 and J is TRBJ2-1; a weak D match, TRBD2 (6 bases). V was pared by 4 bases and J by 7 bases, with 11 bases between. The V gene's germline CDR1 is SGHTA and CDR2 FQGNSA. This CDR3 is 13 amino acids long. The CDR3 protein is CASSSRDSNEQFF. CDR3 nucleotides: TGTGCCAGCAGCTCCCGGGACTCTAATGAGCAGTTCTTC.

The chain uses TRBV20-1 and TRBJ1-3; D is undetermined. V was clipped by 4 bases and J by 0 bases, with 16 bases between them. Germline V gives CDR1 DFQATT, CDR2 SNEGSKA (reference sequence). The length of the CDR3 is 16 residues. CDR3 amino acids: CSAKGSPVRSGNTIYF. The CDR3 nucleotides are TGCAGTGCTAAGGGCAGCCCCGTCCGCTCTGGAAACACCATATATTTT.

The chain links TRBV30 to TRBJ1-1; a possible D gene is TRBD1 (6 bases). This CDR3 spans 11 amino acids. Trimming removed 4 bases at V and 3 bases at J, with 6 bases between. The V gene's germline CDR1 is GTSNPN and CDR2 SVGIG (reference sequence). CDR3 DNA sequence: TGTGCCTGGACAGGGGACACTGAAGCTTTCTTT. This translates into CAWTGDTEAFF.

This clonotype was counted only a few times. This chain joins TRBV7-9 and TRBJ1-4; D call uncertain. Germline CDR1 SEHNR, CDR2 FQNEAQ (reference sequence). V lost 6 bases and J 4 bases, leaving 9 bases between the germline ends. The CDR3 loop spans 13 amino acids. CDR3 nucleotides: TGTGCCAGCAGATTGGGGTTTAATGAAAAACTGTTTTTT. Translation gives CASRLGFNEKLFF.

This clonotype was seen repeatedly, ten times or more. CDR3 in DNA: TGCAGCGTTGAATCCCTAGCGGGTATGGAGACCCAGTACTTC. Protein: CSVESLAGMETQYF. The gene calls are TRBV29-1 and TRBJ2-5; TRBD2 matches at 8 bases. Unmatched junction bases numbered 7, after V lost 2 bases and J lost 5 bases. The CDR3 spans 14 residues. Germline assignment: CDR1 SQVTM and CDR2 ANQGSEA.

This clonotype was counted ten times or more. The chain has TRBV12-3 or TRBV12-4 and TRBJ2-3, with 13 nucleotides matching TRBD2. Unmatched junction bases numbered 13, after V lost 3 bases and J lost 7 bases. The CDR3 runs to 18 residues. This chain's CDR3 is CASSFGGLAGTKGNTQYF. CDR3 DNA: TGTGCCAGCAGTTTCGGGGGACTAGCGGGAACCAAGGGGAATACGCAGTATTTT.

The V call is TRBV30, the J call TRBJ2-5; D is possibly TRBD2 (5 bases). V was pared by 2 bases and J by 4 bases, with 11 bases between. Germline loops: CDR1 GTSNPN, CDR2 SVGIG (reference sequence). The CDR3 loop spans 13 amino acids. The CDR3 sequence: CAWSRGSGETQYF. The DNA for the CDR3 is TGTGCCTGGAGTAGAGGGTCAGGAGAGACCCAGTACTTC.

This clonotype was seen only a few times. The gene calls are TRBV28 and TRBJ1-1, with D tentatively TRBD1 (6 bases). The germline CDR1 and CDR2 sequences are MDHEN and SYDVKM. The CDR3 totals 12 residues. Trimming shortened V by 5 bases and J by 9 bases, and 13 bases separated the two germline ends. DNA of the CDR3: TGTGCCAGCAGTCAGCGGGACACCCAAGCTTTCTTT. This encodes CASSQRDTQAFF.

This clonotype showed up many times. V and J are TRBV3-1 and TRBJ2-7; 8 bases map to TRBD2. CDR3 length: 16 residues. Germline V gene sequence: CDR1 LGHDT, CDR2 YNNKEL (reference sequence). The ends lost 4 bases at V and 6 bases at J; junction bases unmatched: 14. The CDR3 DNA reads TGTGCCAGCAGCCTACAGGGAGCGGGAGTAGGTTTCGAGCAGTACTTC. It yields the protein CASSLQGAGVGFEQYF.

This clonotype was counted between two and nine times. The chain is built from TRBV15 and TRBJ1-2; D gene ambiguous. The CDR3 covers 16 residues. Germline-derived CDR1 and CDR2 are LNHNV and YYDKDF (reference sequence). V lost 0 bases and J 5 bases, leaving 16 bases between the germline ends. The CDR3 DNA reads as TGTGCCACCAGCAGAGATGTCGGGCGAATCTATTATGGCTACACCTTC. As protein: CATSRDVGRIYYGYTF.

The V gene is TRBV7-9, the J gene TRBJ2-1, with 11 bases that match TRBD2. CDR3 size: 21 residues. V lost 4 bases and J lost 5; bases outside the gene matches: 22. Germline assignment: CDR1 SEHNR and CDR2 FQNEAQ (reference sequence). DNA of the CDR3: TGTGCCAGCAGCTCGGGGTTCCTGACTAGCGGGAACAGAAGGCAGCACAATGAGCAGTTCTTC. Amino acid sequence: CASSSGFLTSGNRRQHNEQFF.

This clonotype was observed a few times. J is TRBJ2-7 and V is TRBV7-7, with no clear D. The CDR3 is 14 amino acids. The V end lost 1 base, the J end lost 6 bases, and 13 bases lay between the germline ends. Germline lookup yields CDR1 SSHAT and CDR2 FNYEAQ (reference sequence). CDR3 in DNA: TGTGCCAGCAGCTTAGGTTCAGGAAAGGGCGAGCAGTACTTC. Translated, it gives CASSLGSGKGEQYF.